The 24 T cell receptor beta chains reported below all come from one sample, sequenced in a study of T cell changes during pregnancy in multiple sclerosis. Here immunoSEQ multiplex PCR was the method, and the copy in TCRdb shows in-frame clones only, minus some. Altogether about 36,000 clones are present, 90% to 95% being singletons, with the ten largest covering approximately 0.47%. Source: CD4+ T cells from peripheral blood mononuclear cells, taken in the second trimester of pregnancy. The receptor source for this set is a female donor in good health, enrolled as a control in a pregnancy study.

This clone was observed a handful of times. This specimen includes other DNA sequences encoding the same CDR3. This sequence joins TRBV19 and TRBJ1-5, with 7 bases that match TRBD1. In germline, CDR1 is LNHDA, CDR2 SQIVND (reference sequence). The CDR3 runs to 15 residues. V trimming: 6 bases; J trimming: 0 bases; junction bases outside the gene matches: 5. The CDR3: CASRLDRASNQPQHF. The CDR3 DNA follows: TGTGCCAGTAGGCTAGACAGGGCTAGCAATCAGCCCCAGCATTTT.

The chain has TRBV7-2 and TRBJ2-3; 9 bases agree with TRBD2. CDR1 and CDR2 (germline): SGHTA, FQGNSA. The CDR3 has 15 residues. V lost 0 bases and J lost 5; bases outside the gene matches: 3. The CDR3 DNA reads as TGTGCCAGCAGCTTAGCCCCTAGCGGGGTAGATACGCAGTATTTT. It specifies CASSLAPSGVDTQYF.

The J gene is TRBJ2-3, the V gene TRBV2; D is perhaps TRBD1 (6 bases). CDR3 size: 15 residues. V was cut by 6 bases and J by 0 bases, with 13 bases left in between. CDR1 and CDR2 from the germline V gene are SNHLY and FYNNEI. The DNA for the CDR3 is TGTGCCAGCAGCTTACAGGGTCGGAGCACAGATACGCAGTATTTT. Protein sequence: CASSLQGRSTDTQYF.

The chain uses TRBV19 and TRBJ1-2, with a weak D call TRBD1 (6 bases). Germline CDR1 reads LNHDA; CDR2 reads SQIVND (reference sequence). The CDR3 is 11 residues long. V shed 6 bases and J shed 10 bases, with 12 bases lying between them. The CDR3 loop reads CASRGRGAYTF. The CDR3 bases are TGTGCCAGTAGGGGTCGGGGGGCCTACACCTTC.

J is TRBJ2-7 and V is TRBV4-2; 7 nucleotides match TRBD2. Trimming cost V 0 bases and J 5 bases; bases outside gene matches: 1. CDR1 is LGHNA and CDR2 is YNFKEQ in the germline V gene. This CDR3 spans 13 amino acids. The CDR3 sequence: CASSQEGGDEQYF. CDR3 sequence (DNA): TGTGCCAGCAGCCAAGAGGGGGGGGACGAGCAGTACTTC.

This clone has just one count. V gene TRBV19 combines with J gene TRBJ2-1, with 11 bases identical to TRBD2. CDR1 LNHDA and CDR2 SQIVND come from the germline V gene (reference sequence). With V trimmed by 6 bases and J by 7 bases, 8 bases remained unmatched. This CDR3 contains 15 residues. The CDR3 loop is CASRTGTSGRNEQFF. CDR3 in DNA: TGTGCCAGTAGAACCGGGACTAGCGGACGAAATGAGCAGTTCTTC.

The gene calls are TRBV5-4 and TRBJ2-7, with a possible D match to TRBD1 (6 bases). Per the germline V gene, CDR1 is SGHNT and CDR2 is YYREEE (reference sequence). The CDR3 runs to 15 residues. V was trimmed by 4 bases and J by 3 bases, leaving 17 bases between them. The CDR3 sequence: CASSRPQGLLYEQYF. DNA of the CDR3: TGTGCCAGCAGCCGACCGCAGGGGTTACTCTACGAGCAGTACTTC.

The chain combines TRBV5-1 with TRBJ1-1; 11 positions agree with TRBD1. Unmatched junction bases numbered 6, after V lost 4 bases and J lost 1 base. CDR1 and CDR2 (germline): SGHRS, YFSETQ. The CDR3 consists of 16 residues. Here the CDR3 DNA reads TGCGCCAGCAGCCTCGGGACAGGGGGGGGGAACACTGAAGCTTTCTTT. It translates to CASSLGTGGGNTEAFF.

CDR3 bases: TGTGCCAGCAGCCCAGACCCGAAACTAGCGGCTTATTACAATGAGCAGTTCTTC. Translating it yields CASSPDPKLAAYYNEQFF. The chain joins TRBV7-9 to TRBJ2-1, with 8 bases fitting TRBD2. The J segment lost 4 bases and the V segment lost 5 bases, leaving 16 bases of the junction unmatched. Germline values: CDR1 SEHNR, CDR2 FQNEAQ (reference sequence). The CDR3 contains 18 residues.

The gene calls are TRBV29-1 and TRBJ2-7, with 10 positions matching TRBD1. The V and J ends lost 3 bases and 4 bases, in that order; junction bases with no gene match: 3. This CDR3 is 13 amino acids long. Germline V gene sequence: CDR1 SQVTM, CDR2 ANQGSEA. The CDR3 nucleotides read TGCAGCGTTGAGTCGGACAGGGGGTACGAGCAGTACTTC. This sequence encodes CSVESDRGYEQYF.

The chain joins TRBV7-6 to TRBJ1-1; D gene unclear. The CDR3 consists of 13 residues. Per the germline V gene, CDR1 is SGHVS and CDR2 is FNYEAQ. V was trimmed by 5 bases and J by 1 base, leaving 8 bases between them. The CDR3 DNA reads as TGTGCCAGCAGCCTTGCGGAGAACACTGAAGCTTTCTTT. Residues: CASSLAENTEAFF.

The rearrangement joins TRBV25-1 to TRBJ1-2; TRBD1 matches 10 bases. The trim removed 3 bases at V and 7 bases at J, leaving 8 bases unmatched. Germline CDR1 MGHDK, CDR2 SYGVNS. CDR3 length: 15 amino acids. CDR3 DNA: TGTGCCAGCAGTGAGCCGGGACAGGGGTCTTTTGGCTACACCTTC. Its protein is CASSEPGQGSFGYTF.

DNA of the CDR3: TGTGCCAGTAGTATTCTGGCCAGGGGGGAATATGGCTACACCTTC. Its protein product is CASSILARGEYGYTF. The rearrangement uses TRBV19 and TRBJ1-2; TRBD1 agrees at 7 bases. After removal of 3 bases from V and 5 bases from J, the junction contained 9 bases not matched to a gene. The CDR3 length is 15 residues. CDR1 LNHDA and CDR2 SQIVND come from the germline V gene (reference sequence).

The rearrangement uses TRBV6-1 and TRBJ2-3; TRBD2 matches at 8 bases. CDR1 is MNHNS and CDR2 is SASEGT in the germline V gene. The CDR3 contains 16 residues. The ends lost 1 base at V and 8 bases at J; junction bases unmatched: 11. This CDR3 is CASSEGDSGIASTQYF. Written as DNA, the CDR3 is TGTGCCAGCAGTGAAGGGGATAGCGGGATAGCAAGTACGCAGTATTTT.

The rearrangement uses TRBV9 and TRBJ2-5; weak D call: TRBD2 (6 bases). Germline V lookup: CDR1 SGDLS, CDR2 YYNGEE. Deletions cut 4 bases from V and 9 bases from J, with 28 bases between. The CDR3 consists of 17 residues. The CDR3 DNA reads TGTGCCAGCAGCCCGCCTCTAGCGATAAGGCTTTCGGAGGCCCAGTACTTC. This gives the protein CASSPPLAIRLSEAQYF.

The sample holds one count of this clone. The rearrangement uses TRBV5-5 and TRBJ1-1; weak D call: TRBD1 (5 bases). Trimming removed 1 base from V and 2 bases from J, with 12 bases in between. Germline V gene lookup returns CDR1 SGHKS and CDR2 YYEKEE (reference sequence). The CDR3 sequence is 15 residues long. CDR3 in amino acids: CASSLPRQPNTEAFF. Written as DNA, the CDR3 is TGTGCCAGCAGCTTGCCTCGACAGCCTAACACTGAAGCTTTCTTT.

The chain recombines TRBV21-1 with TRBJ2-3; the table names TRBD1, a call not compared with the DNA. TRBV21-1 is designated a pseudogene. This CDR3 is built from 15 residues. For the CDR3, the DNA is TGTGCCAGCAGCAAGGACAGGGGGCGATGGTATACGCAGTATTTT. It translates to CASSKDRGRWYTQYF.

CDR3 protein: CASSQELASGTSRTDTQYF. CDR3 nucleotide sequence: TGTGCCAGCAGCCAAGAATTAGCGAGCGGGACTAGCCGAACAGATACGCAGTATTTT. The rearrangement joins TRBV4-2 to TRBJ2-3; 9 nucleotides match TRBD2. Germline V CDR1 and CDR2: LGHNA, YNFKEQ. This CDR3 comprises 19 residues. Trimming took 0 bases from V and 3 from J; bases not matched to a gene: 13.

As DNA, the CDR3 is TGTGCCAGCAGCCCCCGGGGGGCGGGACGGTACGAGCAGTACTTC. Amino acid sequence: CASSPRGAGRYEQYF. The chain recombines TRBV5-6 with TRBJ2-7; TRBD2 is a possible D gene (7 bases). V lost 4 bases and J lost 4, with 18 bases in between. Germline V gene sequence: CDR1 SGHDT, CDR2 YYEEEE. The CDR3 is 15 amino acids. The variable domain in full, with the rest retrieved from reference TRBV5-6 and TRBJ2-7, is DAGVTQSPTHLIKTRGQQVTLRCSPKSGHDTVSWYQQALGQGPQFIFQYYEEEERQRGNFPDRFSGHQFPNYSSELNVNALLLGDSALYLCASSPRGAGRYEQYFGPGTRLTVT.

The V and J genes are TRBV30 and TRBJ2-5; TRBD1 matches 9 bases. TRBJ2-7 matches the DNA end more closely, so the J call is doubtful. The CDR3 totals 12 residues. In germline, CDR1 is GTSNPN, CDR2 SVGIG (reference sequence). DNA of the CDR3: TGTGCCTGGGGGGACAGGGCCTACGAGCAGTACTTC. As protein: CAWGDRAYEQYF.

This chain uses TRBV6-1 with TRBJ1-5; D remains ambiguous. CDR1 is MNHNS and CDR2 is SASEGT in the germline V gene. The CDR3 spans 14 residues. The ends were cut back, 7 bases at V and 5 bases at J, with 15 bases in the middle. CDR3 DNA sequence: TGTGCCAGCATTCTAGACTTGGAAGATCAGCCCCAGCATTTT. This translates into CASILDLEDQPQHF.

This chain connects TRBV12-5 to TRBJ1-2; no definite D call. V was clipped by 5 bases and J by 14 bases, with 18 bases between them. Germline V gives CDR1 LGHNT, CDR2 FRNRAP. The CDR3 totals 12 residues. The CDR3 here is CASGPEGGKKTF. The CDR3 DNA sequence: TGTGCTAGTGGTCCCGAGGGAGGGAAAAAGACCTTC.

V gene TRBV28 combines with J gene TRBJ1-2; 7 bases are a match to TRBD1. V lost 11 bases and J lost 1; bases outside the gene matches: 10. There are 14 residues in the CDR3. In germline, CDR1 is MDHEN, CDR2 SYDVKM. In DNA, the CDR3 is TGTGCCCTCAAGGGGGGACAGAGTAACTATGGCTACACCTTC. Translating gives CALKGGQSNYGYTF.

The chain couples TRBV18 to TRBJ2-1; the match to TRBD2 covers 11 bases. Germline CDR1 and CDR2: KGHSH and LQKENI. CDR3 length: 15 residues. Unmatched junction bases numbered 5, after V lost 3 bases and J lost 7 bases. The CDR3 DNA reads TGTGCCAGCTCACCCCTAGCGGGAGGAGGGAATGAGCAGTTCTTC. It encodes CASSPLAGGGNEQFF.